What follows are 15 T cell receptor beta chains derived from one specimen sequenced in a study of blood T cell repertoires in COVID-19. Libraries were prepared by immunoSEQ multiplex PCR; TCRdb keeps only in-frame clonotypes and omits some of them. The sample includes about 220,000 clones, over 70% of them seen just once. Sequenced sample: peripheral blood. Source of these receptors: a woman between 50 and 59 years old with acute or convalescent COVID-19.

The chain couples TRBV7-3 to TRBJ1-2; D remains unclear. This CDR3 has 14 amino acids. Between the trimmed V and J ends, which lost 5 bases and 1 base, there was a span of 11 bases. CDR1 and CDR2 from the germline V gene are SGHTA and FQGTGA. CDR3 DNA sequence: TGTGCCAGCAGCCCCCCGGGGATTAACTATGGCTACACCTTC. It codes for CASSPPGINYGYTF.

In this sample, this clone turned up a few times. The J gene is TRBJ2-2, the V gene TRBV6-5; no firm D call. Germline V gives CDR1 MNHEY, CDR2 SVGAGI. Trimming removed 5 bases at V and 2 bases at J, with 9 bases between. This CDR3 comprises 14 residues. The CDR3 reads CASSRVSNTGELFF. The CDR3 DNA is TGTGCCAGCAGTCGGGTCTCTAACACCGGGGAGCTGTTTTTT.

CDR3 bases: TGTGCCAGCAGCCCCCAGGGGGACGGAGAGACCCAGTACTTC. As protein: CASSPQGDGETQYF. The rearrangement joins TRBV7-9 to TRBJ2-5, with 7 positions matching TRBD1. The J segment lost 4 bases and the V segment lost 5 bases, leaving 7 bases of the junction unmatched. CDR1 is SEHNR and CDR2 is FQNEAQ in the germline V gene (reference sequence). The CDR3 contains 14 residues.

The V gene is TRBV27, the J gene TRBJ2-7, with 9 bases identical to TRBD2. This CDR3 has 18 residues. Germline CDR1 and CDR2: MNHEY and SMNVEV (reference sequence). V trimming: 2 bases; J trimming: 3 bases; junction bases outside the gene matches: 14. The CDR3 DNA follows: TGTGCCAGCAGTTTAGGCCCCCTTGTTAGCGGGAGTCACTACGAGCAGTACTTC. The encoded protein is CASSLGPLVSGSHYEQYF.

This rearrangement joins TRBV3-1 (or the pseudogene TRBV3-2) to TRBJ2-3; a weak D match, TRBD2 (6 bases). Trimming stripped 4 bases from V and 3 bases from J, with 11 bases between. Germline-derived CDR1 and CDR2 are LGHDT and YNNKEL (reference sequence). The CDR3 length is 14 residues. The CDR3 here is CASSPGRSTDTQYF. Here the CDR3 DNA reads TGTGCCAGCAGCCCCGGGAGAAGTACAGATACGCAGTATTTT.

DNA for the CDR3: TGCAGCCTCAGGTCTGGAAACACCATATATTTT. This codes for CSLRSGNTIYF. The genes are TRBV29-1 and TRBJ1-3; D ambiguous. Trimming left V 8 bases short and J 1 base short, with 6 bases between. Germline-derived CDR1 and CDR2 are SQVTM and ANQGSEA. The CDR3 contains 11 residues.

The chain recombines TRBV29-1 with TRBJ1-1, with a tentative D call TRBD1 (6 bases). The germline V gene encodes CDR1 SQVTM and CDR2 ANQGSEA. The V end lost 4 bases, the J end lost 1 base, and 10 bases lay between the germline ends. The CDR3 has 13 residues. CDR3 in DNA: TGCAGCGTTGCCTTGACAGGGAACACTGAAGCTTTCTTT. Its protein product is CSVALTGNTEAFF.

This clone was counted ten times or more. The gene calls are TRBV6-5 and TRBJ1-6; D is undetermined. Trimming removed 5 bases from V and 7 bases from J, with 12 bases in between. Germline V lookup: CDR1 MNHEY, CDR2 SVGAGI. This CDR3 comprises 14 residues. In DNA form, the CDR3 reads TGTGCCAGCAGTCTAAACCGGGAAAATTCACCCCTCCACTTT. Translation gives CASSLNRENSPLHF.

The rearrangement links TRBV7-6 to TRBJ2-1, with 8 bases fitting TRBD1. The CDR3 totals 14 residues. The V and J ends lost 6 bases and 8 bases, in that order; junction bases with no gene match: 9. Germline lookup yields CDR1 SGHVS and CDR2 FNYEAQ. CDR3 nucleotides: TGTGCCAGCAGTCCTCAAACAGGGGGGTATGAGCAGTTCTTC. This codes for CASSPQTGGYEQFF.

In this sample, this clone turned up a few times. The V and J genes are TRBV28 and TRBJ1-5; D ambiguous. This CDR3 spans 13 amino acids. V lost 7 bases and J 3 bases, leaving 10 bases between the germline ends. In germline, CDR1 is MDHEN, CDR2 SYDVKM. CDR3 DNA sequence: TGTGCCAGCAACAGACAAAACAATCAGCCCCAGCATTTT. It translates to CASNRQNNQPQHF.

The CDR3 DNA reads TGTGCCAGTAGCCCCAGGTCCGCACAGCCCCAGCATTTT. It specifies CASSPRSAQPQHF. The chain is built from TRBV19 and TRBJ1-5; no definite D call. V was shortened by 6 bases and J by 7 bases, with 13 bases between the two germline ends. The CDR3 is 13 amino acids. The germline V gene encodes CDR1 LNHDA and CDR2 SQIVND (reference sequence).

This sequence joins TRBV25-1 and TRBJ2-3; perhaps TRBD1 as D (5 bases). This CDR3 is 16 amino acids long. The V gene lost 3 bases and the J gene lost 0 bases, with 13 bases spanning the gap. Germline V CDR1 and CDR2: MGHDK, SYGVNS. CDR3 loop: CASSEFIWGSTDTQYF. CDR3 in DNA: TGTGCCAGCAGTGAGTTCATCTGGGGCAGCACAGATACGCAGTATTTT.

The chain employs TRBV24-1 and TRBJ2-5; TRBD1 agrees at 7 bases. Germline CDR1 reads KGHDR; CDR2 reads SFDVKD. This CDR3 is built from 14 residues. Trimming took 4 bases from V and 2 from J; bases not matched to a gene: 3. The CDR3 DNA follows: TGTGCCACCAGTGACCCGACAGGGCAAGAGACCCAGTACTTC. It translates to CATSDPTGQETQYF.

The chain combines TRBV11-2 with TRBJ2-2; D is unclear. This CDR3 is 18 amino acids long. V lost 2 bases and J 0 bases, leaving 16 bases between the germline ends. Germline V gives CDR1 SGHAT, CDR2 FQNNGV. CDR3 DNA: TGTGCCAGCAGCTTATTGGCTAGTTCCCCCTCGAACACCGGGGAGCTGTTTTTT. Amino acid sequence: CASSLLASSPSNTGELFF.

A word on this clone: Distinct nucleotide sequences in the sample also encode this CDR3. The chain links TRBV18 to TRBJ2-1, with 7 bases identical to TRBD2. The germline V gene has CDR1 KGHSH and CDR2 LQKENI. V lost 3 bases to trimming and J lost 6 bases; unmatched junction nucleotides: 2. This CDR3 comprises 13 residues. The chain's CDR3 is CASSPPGGNEQFF. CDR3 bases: TGTGCCAGCTCACCCCCGGGGGGCAATGAGCAGTTCTTC.